The entry below gives a single T cell receptor beta chain sequence along with its context. Antigen unknown. This entry comes from a study of Ad26.COV2.S vaccination and SARS-CoV-2 variants. Study-level points and caveats: Vaccinees and placebo recipients showed similar non-spike TCR breadth. It is possible that the TCR breadth and depth analyses underestimated the total T cell responses.

The repertoire was sequenced with immunoSEQ multiplex PCR; TCRdb's copy has only in-frame clones and lacks some. The sample holds fewer than 400,000 clones, roughly 86% seen once. The treatment denotes: roughly 18 received Ad26.COV2.S at low or high dose, single or two shots; five or six received placebo; per-sample allocation not given. Samples came from day 63 after the first vaccine or placebo injection. Germline CDR1 and CDR2: SNHLY and FYNNEI. The CDR3 spans 14 residues. V lost 6 bases and J 4 bases, leaving 14 bases between the germline ends. This clonotype was sampled from a person aged 18-60 years who received the Ad26.COV2.S COVID-19 vaccine or a placebo. The material sequenced was peripheral blood, taken in a trial of Ad26.COV2.S vaccine versus placebo. The chain joins TRBV2 to TRBJ2-3; D is unclear. The CDR3 coding sequence is TGTGCCAGCAGGGGCGCGACACGGGCAGATACGCAGTATTTT. It encodes CASRGATRADTQYF. Filled out from reference TRBV2 and TRBJ2-3, the complete variable domain reads EPEVTQTPSHQVTQMGQEVILRCVPISNHLYFYWYRQILGQKVEFLVSFYNNEISEKSEIFDDQFSVERPDGSNFTLKIRSTKLEDSAMYFCASRGATRADTQYFGPGTRLTVL.